The rows below give T cell receptor beta chains drawn from one sample of a study of a mutant IDH1 vaccine in newly diagnosed glioma. Data came from immunoSEQ multiplex PCR; TCRdb stores just in-frame clones and leaves some out. The table lists 60,000 to 75,000 clones, around 90% of them singletons. Antigens of these TCRs are unknown. The specimen was PBMCs, collected from a glioma patient whose treatment included an IDH1 peptide vaccine. The receptors shown here come from a man in his thirties or forties with glioma. The CDR3 runs from the conserved cysteine through the conserved F or W. D genes are given only for firm matches. Only some rows state a clone size, as once, few, many or a class for expanded clones.

j_call	clone_size	v_call	d_call	cdr3_nt	cdr3_aa
TRBJ2-7	NA	TRBV27	NA	TGTGCCAGCAGTTTCCGAGAGACGGGACTCACCTCTGAGCAGTACTTC	CASSFRETGLTSEQYF
TRBJ2-5	once	TRBV6-6	NA	TGTGCCAGCAGCCGGACGCCCGCGGAGACCCAGTACTTC	CASSRTPAETQYF
TRBJ2-1	NA	TRBV6-5	NA	TGTGCCAGCAGTTACTCAGGATCGGGTTCGGGAGATGAGCAGTTCTTC	CASSYSGSGSGDEQFF
TRBJ2-3	NA	TRBV2	NA	TGTGCCAGCAGCCCGCAAGCTCTCACAGATACGCAGTATTTT	CASSPQALTDTQYF
TRBJ1-1	few	TRBV7-2	NA	TGTGCCAGCAGCCCCAACCGAGGGAACACTGAAGCTTTCTTT	CASSPNRGNTEAFF
TRBJ2-7	NA	TRBV11-2	NA	TGTGCCAGCAGCAACGGACCCCTACTAAGTTCCTACGAGCAGTACTTC	CASSNGPLLSSYEQYF
TRBJ2-5	NA	TRBV5-1	NA	TGCGCCAGCAGCTTGCCCCGCAGTCAAGAGACCCAGTACTTC	CASSLPRSQETQYF
TRBJ1-1	NA	TRBV5-6	TRBD1	TGTGCCAGCAGCCCCGGGACAGGGAGACTTAACACTGAAGCTTTCTTT	CASSPGTGRLNTEAFF
TRBJ2-7	NA	TRBV15	NA	TGTGCCACCAGCAGGGACGGTCCCGTGAACGAGCAGTACTTC	CATSRDGPVNEQYF
TRBJ1-4	NA	TRBV28	NA	TGTGCCAGCAGTTTATTCGGGCAGGGCACTAATGAAAAACTGTTTTTT	CASSLFGQGTNEKLFF
TRBJ1-6	NA	TRBV9	TRBD1	TGTGCCAGCAGCCAGTCAGGGGGGAAGGGTTCACCCCTCCACTTT	CASSQSGGKGSPLHF
TRBJ2-7	NA	TRBV21-1	NA	TGTGCCAGCCGAGACGAGCAGTACTTC	CASRDEQYF
TRBJ1-5	NA	TRBV2	NA	TGTGCCAGCAGTGTTTGGGGAGATCAGCCCCAGCATTTT	CASSVWGDQPQHF
TRBJ1-5	few	TRBV25-1	TRBD1	TGTGCCAGCAGTGATCCCGGGACAGGGGGTCTTCAGCCCCAGCATTTT	CASSDPGTGGLQPQHF
TRBJ1-1	NA	TRBV30	NA	TGTGCCTGGAACCCCTTCTCCAACACTGAAGCTTTCTTT	CAWNPFSNTEAFF
TRBJ2-4	NA	TRBV7-9	NA	TGTGCCAGCAGCTTAATGTGGGGCCGGGGAAACATTCAGTACTTC	CASSLMWGRGNIQYF
TRBJ1-2	NA	TRBV7-9	NA	TGTGCCAGCAGCTTAGGAGGAGGGAGCCACTATGGCTACACCTTC	CASSLGGGSHYGYTF
TRBJ2-2	NA	TRBV5-4	NA	TGTGCCAGCAGCTTGGGGTGGGAGGCCGGGGAGCTGTTTTTT	CASSLGWEAGELFF
TRBJ1-1	NA	TRBV11-2	NA	TGTGTCAGCAGCTTAGTGGAAGGAGGGGCTGAAGCTTTCTTT	CVSSLVEGGAEAFF
TRBJ2-1	NA	TRBV27	TRBD2	TGTGCCAGCAGTCCCCGACTAGCCACCAACAATGAGCAGTTCTTC	CASSPRLATNNEQFF
TRBJ1-5	NA	TRBV6-5	NA	TGTGCCAGCAGTTACTCGTCCTGGAATCAGCCCCAGCATTTT	CASSYSSWNQPQHF
TRBJ1-2	NA	TRBV9	NA	TGTGCCAGCAGCGGCTTACTTGGCTACACCTTC	CASSGLLGYTF
TRBJ1-3	NA	TRBV4-3	NA	TGCGCCAGCAGCCAAGATATTAGGGTTGGAGGAAACACCATATATTTT	CASSQDIRVGGNTIYF
TRBJ2-1	NA	TRBV11-1	NA	TGTGCCAGCAGGCCGGGTAGCCCAACTTCCTACAATGAGCAGTTCTTC	CASRPGSPTSYNEQFF
TRBJ2-5	NA	TRBV10-3	TRBD2	TGTGCCATCAGTGAGTCGTTTGGGACTAGCGGGGGTGAGACCCAGTACTTC	CAISESFGTSGGETQYF
TRBJ2-7	NA	TRBV28	NA	TGTGCCAGCAGGTTATATACCGGGACTGGCTACGAGCAGTACTTC	CASRLYTGTGYEQYF
TRBJ2-1	NA	TRBV29-1	TRBD2	TGCAGCGTCGTATGGCGGGAGGATGAGCAGTTCTTC	CSVVWREDEQFF
TRBJ2-3	NA	TRBV2	TRBD2	TGTGCCAGCAGTGAATCTAGCGGGGGGGGAACAGATACGCAGTATTTT	CASSESSGGGTDTQYF
TRBJ2-7	NA	TRBV4-1	NA	TGCGCCAGCAGCCCCAGGGCAGGCTACTACGAGCAGTACTTC	CASSPRAGYYEQYF
TRBJ1-5	few	TRBV9	NA	TGTGCCAGCAGCCCTAGGGACGGCAATCAGCCCCAGCATTTT	CASSPRDGNQPQHF
TRBJ2-6	once	TRBV18	TRBD1	TGTGCCAGCTCACCACCGGGGACAGGGACCCTTTCTGGGGCCAACGTCCTGACTTTC	CASSPPGTGTLSGANVLTF
TRBJ2-3	NA	TRBV25-1	TRBD2	TGTGCCAGCAGTGAATATAGGGCGGGGGGAAGCACAGATACGCAGTATTTT	CASSEYRAGGSTDTQYF
TRBJ2-5	NA	TRBV20-1	NA	TGCAGTGCCCCGATCCAAGAGACCCAGTACTTC	CSAPIQETQYF